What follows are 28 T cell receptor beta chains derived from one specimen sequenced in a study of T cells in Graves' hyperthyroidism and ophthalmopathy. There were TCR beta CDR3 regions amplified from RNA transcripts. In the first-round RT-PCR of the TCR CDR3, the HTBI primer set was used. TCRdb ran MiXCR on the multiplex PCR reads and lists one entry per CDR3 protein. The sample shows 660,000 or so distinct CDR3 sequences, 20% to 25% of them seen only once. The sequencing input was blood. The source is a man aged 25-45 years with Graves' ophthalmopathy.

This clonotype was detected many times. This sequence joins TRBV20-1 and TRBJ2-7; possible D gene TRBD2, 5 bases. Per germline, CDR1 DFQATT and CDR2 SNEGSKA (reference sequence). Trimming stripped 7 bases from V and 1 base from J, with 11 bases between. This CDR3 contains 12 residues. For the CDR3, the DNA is TGCAGTGGGACTTCCCCTTCCTACGAGCAGTACTTC. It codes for CSGTSPSYEQYF.

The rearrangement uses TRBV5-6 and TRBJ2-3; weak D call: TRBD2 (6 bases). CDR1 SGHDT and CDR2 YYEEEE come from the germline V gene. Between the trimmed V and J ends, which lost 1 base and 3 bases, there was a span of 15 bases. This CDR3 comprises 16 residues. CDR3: CASSLRLGGRTDTQYF. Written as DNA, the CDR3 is TGTGCCAGCAGCTTGAGGTTGGGAGGACGGACAGATACGCAGTATTTT.

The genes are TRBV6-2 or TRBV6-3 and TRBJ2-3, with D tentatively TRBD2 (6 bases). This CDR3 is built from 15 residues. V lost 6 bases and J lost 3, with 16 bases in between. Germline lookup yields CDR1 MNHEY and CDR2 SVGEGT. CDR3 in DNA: TGTGCCAGCAGCCGGGCCGGGACTCAAACAGATACGCAGTATTTT. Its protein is CASSRAGTQTDTQYF.

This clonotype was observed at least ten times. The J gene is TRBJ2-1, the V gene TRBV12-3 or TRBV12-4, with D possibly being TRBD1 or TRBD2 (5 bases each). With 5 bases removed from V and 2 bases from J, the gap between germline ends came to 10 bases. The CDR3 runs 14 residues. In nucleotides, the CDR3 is TGTGCCAGCAGTCTCCGGGGCCCCTACAATGAGCAGTTCTTC. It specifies CASSLRGPYNEQFF.

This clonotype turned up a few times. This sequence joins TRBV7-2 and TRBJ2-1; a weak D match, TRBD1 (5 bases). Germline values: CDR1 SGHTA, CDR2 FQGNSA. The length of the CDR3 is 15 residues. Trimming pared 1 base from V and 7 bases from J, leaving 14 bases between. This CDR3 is CASSLELGQLNEQFF. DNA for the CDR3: TGTGCCAGCAGCTTAGAACTGGGGCAACTTAATGAGCAGTTCTTC.

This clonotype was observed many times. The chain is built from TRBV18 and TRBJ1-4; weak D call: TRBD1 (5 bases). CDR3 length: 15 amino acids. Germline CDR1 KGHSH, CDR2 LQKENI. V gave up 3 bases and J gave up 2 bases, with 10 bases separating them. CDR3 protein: CASSPQTDTNEKLFF. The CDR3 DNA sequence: TGTGCCAGCTCACCTCAGACAGATACTAATGAAAAACTGTTTTTT.

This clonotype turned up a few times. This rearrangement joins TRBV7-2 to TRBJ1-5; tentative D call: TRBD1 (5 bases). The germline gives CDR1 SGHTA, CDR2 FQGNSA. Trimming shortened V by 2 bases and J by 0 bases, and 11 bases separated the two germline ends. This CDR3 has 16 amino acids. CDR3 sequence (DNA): TGTGCCAGCAGCTTAATGGGGGGATATAGCAATCAGCCCCAGCATTTT. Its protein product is CASSLMGGYSNQPQHF.

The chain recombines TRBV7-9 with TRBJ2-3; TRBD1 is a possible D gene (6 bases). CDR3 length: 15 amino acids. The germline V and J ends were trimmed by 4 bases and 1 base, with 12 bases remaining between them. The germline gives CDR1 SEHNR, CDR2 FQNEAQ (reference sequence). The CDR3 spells CASSSQGDGTDTQYF. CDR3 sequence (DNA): TGTGCCAGCAGCTCACAGGGAGACGGCACAGATACGCAGTATTTT.

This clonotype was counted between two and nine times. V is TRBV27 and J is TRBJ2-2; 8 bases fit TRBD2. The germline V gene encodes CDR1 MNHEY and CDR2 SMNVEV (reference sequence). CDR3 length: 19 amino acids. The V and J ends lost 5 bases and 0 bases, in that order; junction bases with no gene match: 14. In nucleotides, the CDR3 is TGTGCCAGCAGTCCGCGGAGAACTAGCGGAATTGCGAACACCGGGGAGCTGTTTTTT. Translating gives CASSPRRTSGIANTGELFF.

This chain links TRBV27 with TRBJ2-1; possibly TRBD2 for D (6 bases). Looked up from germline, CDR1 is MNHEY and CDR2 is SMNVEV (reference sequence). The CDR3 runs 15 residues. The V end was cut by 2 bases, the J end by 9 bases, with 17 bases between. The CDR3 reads CASSLRRELQSEQFF. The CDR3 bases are TGTGCCAGCAGTTTAAGACGGGAGTTACAATCTGAGCAGTTCTTC.

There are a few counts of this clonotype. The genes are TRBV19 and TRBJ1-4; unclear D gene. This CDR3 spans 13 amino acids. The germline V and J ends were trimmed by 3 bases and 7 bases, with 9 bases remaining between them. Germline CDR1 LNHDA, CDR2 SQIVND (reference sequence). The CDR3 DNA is TGTGCCAGTAGTATTGGTGGGCCTGAAAAACTGTTTTTT. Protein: CASSIGGPEKLFF.

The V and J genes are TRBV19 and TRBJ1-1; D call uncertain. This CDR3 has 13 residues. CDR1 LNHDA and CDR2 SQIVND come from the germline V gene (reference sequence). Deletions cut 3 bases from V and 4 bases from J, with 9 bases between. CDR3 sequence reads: CASSIGTSTEAFF. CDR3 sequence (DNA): TGTGCCAGTAGTATTGGAACCTCCACTGAAGCTTTCTTT.

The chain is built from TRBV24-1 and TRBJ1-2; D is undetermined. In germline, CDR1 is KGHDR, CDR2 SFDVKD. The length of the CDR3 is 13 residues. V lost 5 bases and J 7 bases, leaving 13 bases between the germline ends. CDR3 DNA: TGTGCCACCAGTGGGGTGGGTGAAGCTGGCTACACCTTC. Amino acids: CATSGVGEAGYTF.

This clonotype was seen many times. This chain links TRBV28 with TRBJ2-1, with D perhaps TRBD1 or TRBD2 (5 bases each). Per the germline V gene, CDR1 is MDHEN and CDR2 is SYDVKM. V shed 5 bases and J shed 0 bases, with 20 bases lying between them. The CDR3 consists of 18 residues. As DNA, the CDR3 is TGTGCCAGCAGTCCCAGAAACAGGTTAGGGAGCTCCTACAATGAGCAGTTCTTC. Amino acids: CASSPRNRLGSSYNEQFF.

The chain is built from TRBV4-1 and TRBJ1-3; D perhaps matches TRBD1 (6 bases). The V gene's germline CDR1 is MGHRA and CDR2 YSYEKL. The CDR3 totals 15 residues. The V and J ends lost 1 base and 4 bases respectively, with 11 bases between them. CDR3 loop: CASSQVVTGGNTIYF. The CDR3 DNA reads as TGCGCCAGCAGCCAAGTGGTTACAGGGGGAAACACCATATATTTT.

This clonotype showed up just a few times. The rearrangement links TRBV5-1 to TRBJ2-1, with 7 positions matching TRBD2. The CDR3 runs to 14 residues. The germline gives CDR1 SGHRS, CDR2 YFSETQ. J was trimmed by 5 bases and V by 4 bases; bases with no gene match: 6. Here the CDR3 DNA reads TGCGCCAGCAGCCCTGGGGGGGGGGACAATGAGCAGTTCTTC. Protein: CASSPGGGDNEQFF.

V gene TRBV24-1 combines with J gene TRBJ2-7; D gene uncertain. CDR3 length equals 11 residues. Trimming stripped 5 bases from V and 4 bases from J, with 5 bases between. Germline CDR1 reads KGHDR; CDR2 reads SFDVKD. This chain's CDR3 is CATSAGYEQYF. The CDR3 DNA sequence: TGTGCCACCAGTGCCGGGTACGAGCAGTACTTC.

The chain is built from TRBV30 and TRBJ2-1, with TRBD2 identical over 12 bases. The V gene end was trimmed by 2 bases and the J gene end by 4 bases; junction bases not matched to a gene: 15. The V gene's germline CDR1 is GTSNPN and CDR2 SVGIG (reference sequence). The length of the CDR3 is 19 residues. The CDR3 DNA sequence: TGTGCCTGGAGTTTCAGAACTAGCGGGAGGCCCCCTATTTACAATGAGCAGTTCTTC. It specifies CAWSFRTSGRPPIYNEQFF.

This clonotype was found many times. The CDR3 coding sequence is TGCGCCAGCAGCTTGGCGTCTCTTAGGAATGAGCAGTTCTTC. It yields the protein CASSLASLRNEQFF. The chain carries TRBV5-1 and TRBJ2-1; D call uncertain. Germline lookup yields CDR1 SGHRS and CDR2 YFSETQ. V lost 0 bases to trimming and J lost 7 bases, with 11 bases between them. This CDR3 is 14 amino acids long. Filled out from reference TRBV5-1 and TRBJ2-1, the complete variable domain reads KAGVTQTPRYLIKTRGQQVTLSCSPISGHRSVSWYQQTPGQGLQFLFEYFSETQRNKGNFPGRFSGRQFSNSRSEMNVSTLELGDSALYLCASSLASLRNEQFFGPGTRLTVL.

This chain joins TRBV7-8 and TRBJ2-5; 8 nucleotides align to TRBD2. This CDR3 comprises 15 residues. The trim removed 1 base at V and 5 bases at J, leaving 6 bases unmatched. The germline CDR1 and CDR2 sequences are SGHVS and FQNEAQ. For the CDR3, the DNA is TGTGCCAGCAGCTTAGTCAGCGGGAGCGGTGAGACCCAGTACTTC. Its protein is CASSLVSGSGETQYF.

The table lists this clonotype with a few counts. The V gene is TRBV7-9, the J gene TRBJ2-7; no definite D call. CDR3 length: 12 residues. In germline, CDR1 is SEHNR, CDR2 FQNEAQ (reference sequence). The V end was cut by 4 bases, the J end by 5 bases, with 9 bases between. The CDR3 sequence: CASSSRPNEQYF. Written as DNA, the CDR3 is TGTGCCAGCAGCTCGCGCCCGAACGAGCAGTACTTC. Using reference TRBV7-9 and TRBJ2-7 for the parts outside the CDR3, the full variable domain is DTGVSQNPRHKITKRGQNVTFRCDPISEHNRLYWYRQTLGQGPEFLTYFQNEAQLEKSRLLSDRFSAERPKGSFSTLEIQRTEQGDSAMYLCASSSRPNEQYFGPGTRLTVT.

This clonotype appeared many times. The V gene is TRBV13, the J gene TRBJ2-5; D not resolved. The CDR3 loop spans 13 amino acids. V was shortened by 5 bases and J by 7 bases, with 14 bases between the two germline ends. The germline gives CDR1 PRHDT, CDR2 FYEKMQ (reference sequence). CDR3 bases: TGTGCCAGCAGCAAACGTGGTAGTTCGACCCAGTACTTC. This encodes CASSKRGSSTQYF.

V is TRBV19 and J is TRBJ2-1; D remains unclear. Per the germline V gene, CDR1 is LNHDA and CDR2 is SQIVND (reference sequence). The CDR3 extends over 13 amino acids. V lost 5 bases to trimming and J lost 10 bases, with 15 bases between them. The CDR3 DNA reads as TGTGCCAGTAGTGATCTCCTGACGGAAGAGCAGTTCTTC. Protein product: CASSDLLTEEQFF.

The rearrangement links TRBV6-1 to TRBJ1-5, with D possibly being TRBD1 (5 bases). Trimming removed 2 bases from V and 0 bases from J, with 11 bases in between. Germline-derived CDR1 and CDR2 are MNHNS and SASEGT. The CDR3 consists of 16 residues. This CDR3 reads CASSEWAGISNQPQHF. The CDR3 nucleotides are TGTGCCAGCAGTGAATGGGCAGGGATTAGCAATCAGCCCCAGCATTTT.

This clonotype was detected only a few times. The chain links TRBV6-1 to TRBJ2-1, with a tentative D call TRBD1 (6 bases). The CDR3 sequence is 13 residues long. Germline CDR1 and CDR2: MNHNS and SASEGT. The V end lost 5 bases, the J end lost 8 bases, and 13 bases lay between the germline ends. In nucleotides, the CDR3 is TGTGCCAGCAGTTCCACAGGGTGGGATGAGCAGTTCTTC. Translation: CASSSTGWDEQFF.

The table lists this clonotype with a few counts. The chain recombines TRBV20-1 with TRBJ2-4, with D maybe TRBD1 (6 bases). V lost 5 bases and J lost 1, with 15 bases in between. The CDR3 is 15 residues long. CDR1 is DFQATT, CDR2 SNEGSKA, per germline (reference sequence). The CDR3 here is CSAQAQGKAKNIQYF. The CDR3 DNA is TGCAGTGCTCAAGCACAGGGAAAGGCCAAAAACATTCAGTACTTC.

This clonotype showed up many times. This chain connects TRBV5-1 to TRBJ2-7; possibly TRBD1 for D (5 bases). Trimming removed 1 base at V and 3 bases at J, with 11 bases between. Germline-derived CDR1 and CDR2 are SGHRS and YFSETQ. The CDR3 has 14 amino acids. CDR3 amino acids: CASSLLTDIYEQYF. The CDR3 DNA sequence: TGCGCCAGCAGCTTGCTGACAGATATCTACGAGCAGTACTTC.

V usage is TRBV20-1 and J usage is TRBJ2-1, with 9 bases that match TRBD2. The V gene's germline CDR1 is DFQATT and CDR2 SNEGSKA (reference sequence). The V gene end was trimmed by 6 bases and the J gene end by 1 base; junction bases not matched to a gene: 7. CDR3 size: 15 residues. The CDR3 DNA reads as TGCAGTGCCGGTAGCGGGAGTGGTTCCTACAATGAGCAGTTCTTC. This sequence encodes CSAGSGSGSYNEQFF.